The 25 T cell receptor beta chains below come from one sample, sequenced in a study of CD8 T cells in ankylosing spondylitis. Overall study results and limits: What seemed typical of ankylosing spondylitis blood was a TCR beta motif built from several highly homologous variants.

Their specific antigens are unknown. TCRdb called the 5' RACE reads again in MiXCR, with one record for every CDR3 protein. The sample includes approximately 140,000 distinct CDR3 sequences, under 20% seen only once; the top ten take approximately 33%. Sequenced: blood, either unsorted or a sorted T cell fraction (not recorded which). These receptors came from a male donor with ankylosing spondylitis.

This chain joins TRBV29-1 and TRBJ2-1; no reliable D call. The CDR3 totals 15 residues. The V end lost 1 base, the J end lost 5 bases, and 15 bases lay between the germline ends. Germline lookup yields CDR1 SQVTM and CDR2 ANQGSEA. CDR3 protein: CSVEGLEFINNEQFF. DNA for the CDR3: TGCAGCGTTGAAGGTCTTGAGTTTATCAACAATGAGCAGTTCTTC.

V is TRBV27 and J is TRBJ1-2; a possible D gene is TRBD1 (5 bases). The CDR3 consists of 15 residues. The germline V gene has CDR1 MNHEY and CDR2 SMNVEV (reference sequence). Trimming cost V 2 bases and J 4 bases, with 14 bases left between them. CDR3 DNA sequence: TGTGCCAGCAGTTTAACCAGGGTCAAACGCTATGGCTACACCTTC. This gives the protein CASSLTRVKRYGYTF.

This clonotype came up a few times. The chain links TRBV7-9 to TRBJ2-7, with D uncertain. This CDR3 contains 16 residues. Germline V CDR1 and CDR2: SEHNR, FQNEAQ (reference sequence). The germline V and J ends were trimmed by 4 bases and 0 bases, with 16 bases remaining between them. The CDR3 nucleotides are TGTGCCAGCAGCTCCCGTTCATATAGGAGCTCCTACGAGCAGTACTTC. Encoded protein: CASSSRSYRSSYEQYF.

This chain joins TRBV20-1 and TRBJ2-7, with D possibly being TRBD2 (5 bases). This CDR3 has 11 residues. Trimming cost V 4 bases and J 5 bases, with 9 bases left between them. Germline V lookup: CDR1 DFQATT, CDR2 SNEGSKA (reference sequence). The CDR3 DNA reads TGCAGTGCTACCTCGAGGGACGAGCAGTACTTC. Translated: CSATSRDEQYF.

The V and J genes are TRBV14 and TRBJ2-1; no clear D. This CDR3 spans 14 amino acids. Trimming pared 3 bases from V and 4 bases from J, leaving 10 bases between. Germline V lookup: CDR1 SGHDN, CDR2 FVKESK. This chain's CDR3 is CASSHPGLYNEQFF. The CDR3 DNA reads TGTGCCAGCAGCCACCCAGGTTTGTACAATGAGCAGTTCTTC.

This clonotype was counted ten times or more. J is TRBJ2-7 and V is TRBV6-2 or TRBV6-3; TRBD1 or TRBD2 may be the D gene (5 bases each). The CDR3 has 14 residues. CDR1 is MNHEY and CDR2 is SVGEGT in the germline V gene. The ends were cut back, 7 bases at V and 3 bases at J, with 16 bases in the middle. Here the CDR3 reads CASTTGQKVYEQYF. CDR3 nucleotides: TGTGCCAGCACCACGGGGCAGAAAGTCTACGAGCAGTACTTC.

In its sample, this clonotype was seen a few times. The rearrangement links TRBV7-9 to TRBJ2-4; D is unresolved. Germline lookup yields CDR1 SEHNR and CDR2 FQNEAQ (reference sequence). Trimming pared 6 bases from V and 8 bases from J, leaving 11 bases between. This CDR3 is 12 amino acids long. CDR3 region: CASSPSEDIQYF. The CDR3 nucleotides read TGTGCCAGCAGTCCATCAGAGGACATTCAGTACTTC. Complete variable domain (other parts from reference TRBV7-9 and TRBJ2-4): DTGVSQNPRHKITKRGQNVTFRCDPISEHNRLYWYRQTLGQGPEFLTYFQNEAQLEKSRLLSDRFSAERPKGSFSTLEIQRTEQGDSAMYLCASSPSEDIQYFGAGTRLSVL.

The CDR3 region is CASSLIAGGHYEQYF. CDR3 in DNA: TGTGCCAGCAGTTTAATAGCGGGAGGCCACTACGAGCAGTACTTC. The J gene is TRBJ2-7, the V gene TRBV27; 10 bases map to TRBD2. Germline trimming cut 2 bases from V and 3 bases from J; bases unmatched to any gene: 4. CDR3 length: 15 residues. Germline loops: CDR1 MNHEY, CDR2 SMNVEV (reference sequence).

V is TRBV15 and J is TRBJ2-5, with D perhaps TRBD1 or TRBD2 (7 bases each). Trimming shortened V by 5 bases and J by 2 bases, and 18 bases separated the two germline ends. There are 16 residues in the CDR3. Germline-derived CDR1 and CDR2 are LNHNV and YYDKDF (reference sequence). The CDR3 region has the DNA TGTGCCACCAGCGGGGAGCGCAGGGGGGGGCAAGAGACCCAGTACTTC. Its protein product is CATSGERRGGQETQYF.

The CDR3 here is CASSPTGLAGSYEQYF. CDR3 nucleotides: TGCGCCAGCAGCCCGACAGGACTAGCGGGATCCTACGAGCAGTACTTC. V is TRBV5-1 and J is TRBJ2-7; 12 bases line up with TRBD2. This CDR3 contains 16 residues. Germline V gene lookup returns CDR1 SGHRS and CDR2 YFSETQ. After removal of 4 bases from V and 1 base from J, the junction contained 6 bases not matched to a gene. Full variable domain (remainder filled in from reference TRBV5-1 and TRBJ2-7): KAGVTQTPRYLIKTRGQQVTLSCSPISGHRSVSWYQQTPGQGLQFLFEYFSETQRNKGNFPGRFSGRQFSNSRSEMNVSTLELGDSALYLCASSPTGLAGSYEQYFGPGTRLTVT.

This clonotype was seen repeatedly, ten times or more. The CDR3 bases are TGTGCCAGCAGTTTACAGTCAGGGGGCGAATCCGGCTACACCTTC. Its protein product is CASSLQSGGESGYTF. This chain joins TRBV12-3 or TRBV12-4 and TRBJ1-2; TRBD1 matches at 8 bases. The CDR3 covers 15 residues. The ends lost 2 bases at V and 8 bases at J; junction bases unmatched: 10.

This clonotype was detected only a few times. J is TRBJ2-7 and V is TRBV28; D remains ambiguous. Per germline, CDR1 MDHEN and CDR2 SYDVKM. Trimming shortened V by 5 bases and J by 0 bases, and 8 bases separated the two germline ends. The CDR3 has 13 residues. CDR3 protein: CASSERISYEQYF. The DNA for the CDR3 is TGTGCCAGCAGTGAACGGATCTCCTACGAGCAGTACTTC.

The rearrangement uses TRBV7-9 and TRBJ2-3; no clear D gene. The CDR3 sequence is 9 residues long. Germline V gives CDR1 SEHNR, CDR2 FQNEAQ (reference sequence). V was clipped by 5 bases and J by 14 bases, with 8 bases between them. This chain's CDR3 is CASSHNGYF. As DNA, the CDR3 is TGTGCCAGCAGCCACAACGGGTATTTT.

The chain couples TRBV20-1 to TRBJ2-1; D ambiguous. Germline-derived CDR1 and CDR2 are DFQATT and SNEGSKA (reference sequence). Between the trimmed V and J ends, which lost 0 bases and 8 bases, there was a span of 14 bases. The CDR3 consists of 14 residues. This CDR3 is CSARDRSKRDEQFF. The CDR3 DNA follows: TGCAGTGCTAGAGATCGATCCAAGCGAGATGAGCAGTTCTTC.

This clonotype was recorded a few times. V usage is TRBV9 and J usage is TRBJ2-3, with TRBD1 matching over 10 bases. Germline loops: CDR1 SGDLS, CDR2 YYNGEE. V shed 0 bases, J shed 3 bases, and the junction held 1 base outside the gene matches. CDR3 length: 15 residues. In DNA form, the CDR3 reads TGTGCCAGCAGCGTAGTGGGACAGGGGACAGATACGCAGTATTTT. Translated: CASSVVGQGTDTQYF.

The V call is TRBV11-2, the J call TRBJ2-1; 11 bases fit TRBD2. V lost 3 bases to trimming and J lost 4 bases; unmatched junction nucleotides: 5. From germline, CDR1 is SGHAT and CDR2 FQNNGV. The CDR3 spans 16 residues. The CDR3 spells CASSLTGTSGYNEQFF. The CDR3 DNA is TGTGCCAGCAGCTTGACCGGGACTAGCGGTTACAATGAGCAGTTCTTC.

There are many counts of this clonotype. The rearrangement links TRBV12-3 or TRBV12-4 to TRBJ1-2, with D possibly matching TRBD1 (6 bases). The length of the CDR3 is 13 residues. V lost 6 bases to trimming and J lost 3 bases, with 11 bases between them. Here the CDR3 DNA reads TGTGCCAGCAGCACAGGGCTGGACTATGGCTACACCTTC. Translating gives CASSTGLDYGYTF.

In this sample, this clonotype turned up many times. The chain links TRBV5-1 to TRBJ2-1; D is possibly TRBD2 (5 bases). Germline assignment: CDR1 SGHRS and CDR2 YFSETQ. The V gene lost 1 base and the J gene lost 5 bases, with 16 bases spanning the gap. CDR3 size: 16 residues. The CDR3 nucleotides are TGCGCCAGCAGCTTGCGCGGGCGGGCCTTTAACAATGAGCAGTTCTTC. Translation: CASSLRGRAFNNEQFF. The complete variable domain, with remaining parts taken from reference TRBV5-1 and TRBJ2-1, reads KAGVTQTPRYLIKTRGQQVTLSCSPISGHRSVSWYQQTPGQGLQFLFEYFSETQRNKGNFPGRFSGRQFSNSRSEMNVSTLELGDSALYLCASSLRGRAFNNEQFFGPGTRLTVL.

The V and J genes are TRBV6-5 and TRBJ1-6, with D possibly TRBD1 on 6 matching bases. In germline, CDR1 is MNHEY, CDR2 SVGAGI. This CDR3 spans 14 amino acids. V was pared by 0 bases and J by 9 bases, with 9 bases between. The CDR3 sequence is CASSYSPRGSPLHF. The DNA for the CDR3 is TGTGCCAGCAGTTACTCGCCCAGGGGTTCACCCCTCCACTTT.

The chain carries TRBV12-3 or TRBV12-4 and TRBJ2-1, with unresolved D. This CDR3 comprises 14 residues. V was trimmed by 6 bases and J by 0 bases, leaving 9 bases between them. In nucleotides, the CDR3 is TGTGCCAGCAGCCTGCCGAGCTCCTACAATGAGCAGTTCTTC. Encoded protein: CASSLPSSYNEQFF.

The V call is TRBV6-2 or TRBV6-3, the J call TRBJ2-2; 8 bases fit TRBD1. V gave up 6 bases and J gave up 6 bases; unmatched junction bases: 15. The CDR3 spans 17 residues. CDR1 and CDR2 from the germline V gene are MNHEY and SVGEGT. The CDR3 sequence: CASRPRDRRGPAGELFF. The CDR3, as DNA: TGTGCCAGCAGGCCCCGGGACAGGAGAGGTCCCGCCGGGGAGCTGTTTTTT.

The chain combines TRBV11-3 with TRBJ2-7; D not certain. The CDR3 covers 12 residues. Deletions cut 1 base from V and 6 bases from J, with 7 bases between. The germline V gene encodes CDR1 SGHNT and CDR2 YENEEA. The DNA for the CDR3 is TGTGCCAGCAGCTTAGTTGGGCGCGAGCAGTACTTC. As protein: CASSLVGREQYF.

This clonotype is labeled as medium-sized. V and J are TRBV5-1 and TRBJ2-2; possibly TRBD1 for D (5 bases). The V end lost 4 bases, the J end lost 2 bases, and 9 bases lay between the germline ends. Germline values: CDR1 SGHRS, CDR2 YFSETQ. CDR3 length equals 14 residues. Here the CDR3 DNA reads TGCGCCAGCAGCCCTAGGGGCAACACCGGGGAGCTGTTTTTT. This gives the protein CASSPRGNTGELFF. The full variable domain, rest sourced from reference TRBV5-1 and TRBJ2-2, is KAGVTQTPRYLIKTRGQQVTLSCSPISGHRSVSWYQQTPGQGLQFLFEYFSETQRNKGNFPGRFSGRQFSNSRSEMNVSTLELGDSALYLCASSPRGNTGELFFGEGSRLTVL.

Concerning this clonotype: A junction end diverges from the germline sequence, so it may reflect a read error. DNA of the CDR3: TGTGCCAGCATGGGCTCCCACGAGCAGTACTTC. Encoded protein: CASMGSHEQYF. The chain recombines TRBV11-2 with TRBJ2-7, with no clear D. CDR1 and CDR2 (germline): SGHAT, FQNNGV. CDR3 size: 11 residues.

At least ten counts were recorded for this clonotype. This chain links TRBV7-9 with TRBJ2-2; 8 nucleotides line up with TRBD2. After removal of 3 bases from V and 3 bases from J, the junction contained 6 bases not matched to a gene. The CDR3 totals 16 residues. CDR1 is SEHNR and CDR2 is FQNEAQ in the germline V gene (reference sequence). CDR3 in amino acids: CASSFGLAADTGELFF. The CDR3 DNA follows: TGTGCCAGCAGCTTTGGACTAGCCGCTGACACCGGGGAGCTGTTTTTT.